The 17 T cell receptor beta chains below all came from one sample that was sequenced in a study of siplizumab effects on memory and regulatory T cells. Assay: immunoSEQ multiplex PCR; the TCRdb copy retains only in-frame clones and omits some. The table has 75,000 to 95,000 clones, more than 80% seen once; the top ten hold about 16%. Material: CD4+ T cells sorted from blood. Every receptor here comes from a human donor in good health.

The chain uses TRBV18 and TRBJ2-3; 7 bases are a match to TRBD2. Germline V gene data show CDR1 as KGHSH and CDR2 as LQKENI. The CDR3 length is 14 residues. Trimming cost V 3 bases and J 2 bases; bases outside gene matches: 2. This chain's CDR3 is CASSPSGITDTQYF. As DNA, the CDR3 is TGTGCCAGCTCACCGAGCGGGATCACAGATACGCAGTATTTT.

This rearrangement joins TRBV28 to TRBJ2-1, with 8 bases fitting TRBD1. CDR1 and CDR2 (germline): MDHEN, SYDVKM. This CDR3 contains 13 residues. V was pared by 5 bases and J by 8 bases, with 5 bases of the junction left unmatched. Here the CDR3 DNA reads TGTGCCAGCAGTGTTCGGGACAGGCATGAGCAGTTCTTC. Translation gives CASSVRDRHEQFF.

The rearrangement joins TRBV28 to TRBJ2-7; 8 positions agree with TRBD1. Germline trimming cut 4 bases from V and 7 bases from J; bases unmatched to any gene: 12. The germline V gene has CDR1 MDHEN and CDR2 SYDVKM. The CDR3 contains 15 residues. CDR3: CASSYFGGQGGEQYF. The DNA for the CDR3 is TGTGCCAGCAGTTACTTTGGAGGACAGGGTGGGGAGCAGTACTTC.

CDR3 bases: TGCGCCAGCAGCTCTGAAGGGGGTAATCAGCCCCAGCATTTT. Protein sequence: CASSSEGGNQPQHF. The chain has TRBV5-1 and TRBJ1-5; tentative D call: TRBD1 (6 bases). V lost 3 bases to trimming and J lost 4 bases, with 11 bases between them. The CDR3 sequence is 14 residues long. Looked up from germline, CDR1 is SGHRS and CDR2 is YFSETQ.

The chain couples TRBV5-1 to TRBJ1-2; D is undetermined. The V gene's germline CDR1 is SGHRS and CDR2 YFSETQ. V lost 3 bases, J lost 14 bases, and 26 bases lay in between. The CDR3 spans 15 residues. CDR3: CASSSVESGKGAGTF. The CDR3 nucleotides read TGCGCCAGCAGCTCGGTGGAGTCGGGCAAGGGCGCTGGGACCTTC.

V gene TRBV27 combines with J gene TRBJ2-3, with D tentatively TRBD1 (6 bases). This CDR3 contains 13 residues. Germline lookup yields CDR1 MNHEY and CDR2 SMNVEV (reference sequence). V lost 3 bases and J lost 5, with 9 bases in between. The CDR3 is CASSFRTEDTQYF. In DNA form, the CDR3 reads TGTGCCAGCAGTTTTAGGACAGAAGATACGCAGTATTTT.

The genes are TRBV11-2 and TRBJ2-1; 9 bases align to TRBD1. CDR3 length: 15 residues. J gave up 3 bases and V 3 bases, and 3 bases lay outside the gene matches. Germline V lookup: CDR1 SGHAT, CDR2 FQNNGV. The DNA for the CDR3 is TGTGCCAGCAGCTTTGGGACAGGGAACTACAATGAGCAGTTCTTC. It codes for CASSFGTGNYNEQFF.

The chain's CDR3 is CASSPDEGQFNYGYTF. CDR3 in DNA: TGTGCCAGCAGCCCAGACGAGGGACAGTTTAACTATGGCTACACCTTC. The chain recombines TRBV27 with TRBJ1-2; 7 bases line up with TRBD1. Losses at the gene ends were 6 bases for V and 1 base for J; bases not matched to a gene: 11. The CDR3 sequence is 16 residues long. Germline CDR1 is MNHEY and CDR2 is SMNVEV (reference sequence).

The V gene is TRBV19, the J gene TRBJ2-5; 9 nucleotides match TRBD2. This CDR3 spans 14 amino acids. Losses at the gene ends were 6 bases for V and 5 bases for J; bases not matched to a gene: 7. In germline, CDR1 is LNHDA, CDR2 SQIVND (reference sequence). The CDR3 DNA sequence: TGTGCCAGTAGCGGACTAGCGCCCGGGGAGACCCAGTACTTC. Its protein product is CASSGLAPGETQYF.

The chain links TRBV6-5 to TRBJ2-7, with 10 nucleotides matching TRBD2. With 8 bases clipped from V and 2 bases from J, the junction kept 3 bases outside the gene matches. Germline V gives CDR1 MNHEY, CDR2 SVGAGI. The CDR3 is made up of 13 amino acids. Written as DNA, the CDR3 is TGTGCCAGCCGGGGACTAGCGACCTACGAGCAGTACTTC. It codes for CASRGLATYEQYF.

This clone appeared a single time. The chain employs TRBV7-3 and TRBJ2-3, with TRBD2 matching over 11 bases. The length of the CDR3 is 15 residues. V was clipped by 3 bases and J by 4 bases; unmatched bases: 3. Germline CDR1 and CDR2: SGHTA and FQGTGA. CDR3: CASSFLAGGPDTQYF. The CDR3 bases are TGTGCCAGCAGCTTCTTAGCGGGAGGGCCAGATACGCAGTATTTT.

The gene calls are TRBV7-2 and TRBJ2-1; D gene ambiguous. The CDR3 runs to 13 residues. Germline CDR1 is SGHTA and CDR2 is FQGNSA. Between the trimmed V and J ends, which lost 0 bases and 12 bases, there was a span of 12 bases. This CDR3 reads CASSLASDQRQFF. CDR3 DNA sequence: TGTGCCAGCAGCTTAGCATCCGACCAGCGGCAGTTCTTC.

This rearrangement joins TRBV6-4 to TRBJ2-2, with TRBD2 as a possible D gene (5 bases). Germline CDR1 is MRHNA and CDR2 is SNTAGT. The CDR3 runs to 13 residues. V gave up 3 bases and J gave up 3 bases, with 5 bases separating them. The CDR3 coding sequence is TGTGCCAGCAGTGAGGACTACACCGGGGAGCTGTTTTTT. It codes for CASSEDYTGELFF.

This clone was detected only once. The chain links TRBV2 to TRBJ2-7; 8 bases match TRBD2. There are 15 residues in the CDR3. Germline V gives CDR1 SNHLY, CDR2 FYNNEI. V gave up 6 bases and J gave up 0 bases; unmatched junction bases: 7. CDR3 sequence: CASSTLAGRSYEQYF. CDR3 DNA sequence: TGTGCCAGCAGCACCCTAGCGGGCCGCTCCTACGAGCAGTACTTC. The full variable domain, rest sourced from reference TRBV2 and TRBJ2-7, is EPEVTQTPSHQVTQMGQEVILRCVPISNHLYFYWYRQILGQKVEFLVSFYNNEISEKSEIFDDQFSVERPDGSNFTLKIRSTKLEDSAMYFCASSTLAGRSYEQYFGPGTRLTVT.

As DNA, the CDR3 is TGTGCCAGCAGCGTAGGGCAGGCTGGAAACACCATATATTTT. Encoded protein: CASSVGQAGNTIYF. The V and J genes are TRBV9 and TRBJ1-3; D not certain. Trimming stripped 0 bases from V and 2 bases from J, with 6 bases between. The CDR3 has 14 amino acids. Per germline, CDR1 SGDLS and CDR2 YYNGEE.

This clone showed up just once. The J gene is TRBJ2-1, the V gene TRBV7-6; TRBD2 agrees at 8 bases. Losses at the gene ends were 2 bases for V and 0 bases for J; bases not matched to a gene: 9. Germline values: CDR1 SGHVS, CDR2 FNYEAQ. The CDR3 contains 18 residues. In DNA form, the CDR3 reads TGTGCCAGCAGCTTACCGGCTAGCGGGTATCTCTCCTACAATGAGCAGTTCTTC. Its protein is CASSLPASGYLSYNEQFF. Looking up the rest from reference TRBV7-6 and TRBJ2-1 gives the full variable domain: GAGVSQSPRYKVTKRGQDVALRCDPISGHVSLYWYRQALGQGPEFLTYFNYEAQQDKSGLPNDRFSAERPEGSISTLTIQRTEQRDSAMYRCASSLPASGYLSYNEQFFGPGTRLTVL.

The rearrangement uses TRBV7-8 and TRBJ2-1; tentatively, D is TRBD2 (6 bases). Germline V gene sequence: CDR1 SGHVS, CDR2 FQNEAQ. Trimming took 5 bases from V and 9 from J, leaving 8 bases between them. The CDR3 consists of 11 residues. CDR3 sequence (DNA): TGTGCCAGCAGCGCCGGGAGTGAGCAGTTCTTC. This codes for CASSAGSEQFF.